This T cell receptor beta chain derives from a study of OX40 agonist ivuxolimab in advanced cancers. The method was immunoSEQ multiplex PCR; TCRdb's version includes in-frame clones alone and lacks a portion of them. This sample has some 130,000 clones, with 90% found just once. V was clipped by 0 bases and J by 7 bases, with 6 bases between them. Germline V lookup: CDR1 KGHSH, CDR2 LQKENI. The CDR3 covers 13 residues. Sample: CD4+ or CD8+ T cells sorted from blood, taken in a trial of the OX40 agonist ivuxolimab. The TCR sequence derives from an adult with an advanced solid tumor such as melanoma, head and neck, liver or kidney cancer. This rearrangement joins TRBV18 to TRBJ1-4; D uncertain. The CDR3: CASSPPVVEKLFF. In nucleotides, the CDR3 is TGTGCCAGCTCACCACCGGTGGTTGAAAAACTGTTTTTT.